The 4 T cell receptor beta chains below all came from one sample that was sequenced in a study of cytomegalovirus exposure and HLA in healthy donors. The study ran its PCR with 60 Vbeta and 13 Jbeta primers. The repertoire was sequenced with immunoSEQ multiplex PCR; TCRdb's copy has only in-frame clones and lacks some. The sample comprises 90,000 to 110,000 clones, around 77% of which are singletons, and about 8.3% rests with the top ten. The source material was PBMCs. The receptor set was obtained from a woman in her thirties or forties in good health and CMV-seropositive.

This clone was seen a few times. CDR3 sequence: CASSLGGGRTGELFF. The CDR3 nucleotides are TGTGCCAGCAGCTTGGGGGGAGGGCGGACCGGGGAGCTGTTTTTT. This rearrangement joins TRBV5-4 to TRBJ2-2, with 7 bases that match TRBD2. The germline V gene encodes CDR1 SGHNT and CDR2 YYREEE (reference sequence). J was trimmed by 5 bases and V by 0 bases; bases with no gene match: 4. The CDR3 extends over 15 amino acids.

The chain links TRBV6-6 to TRBJ1-6; weak D call: TRBD1 (5 bases). V lost 2 bases and J lost 4, with 12 bases in between. CDR1 is MNHNY, CDR2 SVGAGI, per germline (reference sequence). The CDR3 contains 16 residues. In nucleotides, the CDR3 is TGTGCCAGCAGTTACGGAGACAGTGATTATAATTCACCCCTCCACTTT. Its protein is CASSYGDSDYNSPLHF.

The CDR3 is CASSGTSGVTYEQYF. The CDR3 DNA reads TGCGCCAGCAGTGGGACTAGCGGGGTGACCTACGAGCAGTACTTC. This rearrangement joins TRBV10-1 to TRBJ2-7; TRBD2 matches at 12 bases. The CDR3 sequence is 15 residues long. CDR1 WNHNN and CDR2 SYGVQD come from the germline V gene (reference sequence). Trimming took 4 bases from V and 2 from J; bases not matched to a gene: 3.

This clone was recorded a few times. V is TRBV12-2 and J is TRBJ2-5; TRBD1 is the table's D call, not checked against the DNA. TRBV12-2 is a pseudogene. The CDR3 spans 16 residues. In DNA form, the CDR3 reads TGTGCAAACCCTAGAACCGGGGGACAGCGCCAAGAGACCCAGTACTTC. This translates into CANPRTGGQRQETQYF.